The 5 T cell receptor beta chains reported below all come from one sample, sequenced in a study of graft-versus-host responses after intestinal transplantation. Profiling relied on immunoSEQ multiplex PCR, and the TCRdb table lists in-frame clones only, not all of them. Here the sample spans roughly 2,500 clones, around 95% being singletons. The sample consisted of PBMCs, taken approximately 20 days after intestinal transplant. These receptors originate from a human patient who received an intestinal transplant, so some T cells may come from the graft donor.

The rearrangement links TRBV27 to TRBJ2-3; possible D gene TRBD1, 5 bases. Germline CDR1 and CDR2: MNHEY and SMNVEV (reference sequence). The V gene lost 4 bases and the J gene lost 3 bases, with 8 bases spanning the gap. The CDR3 runs 13 residues. Written as DNA, the CDR3 is TGTGCCAGCAGTTCCCCAGGGACAGATACGCAGTATTTT. Translation gives CASSSPGTDTQYF.

This sequence joins TRBV4-3 and TRBJ2-3; D is possibly TRBD1 (5 bases). The CDR3 extends over 18 amino acids. The V end lost 3 bases, the J end lost 2 bases, and 21 bases lay between the germline ends. Germline V gene sequence: CDR1 LGHNA, CDR2 YSLEER. The CDR3 is CASSHDVSWGVPTDTQYF. Here the CDR3 DNA reads TGCGCCAGCAGCCATGACGTGAGCTGGGGCGTCCCCACAGATACGCAGTATTTT.

This chain joins TRBV2 and TRBJ2-7; D is perhaps TRBD2 (6 bases). CDR1 and CDR2 from the germline V gene are SNHLY and FYNNEI. Trimming pared 7 bases from V and 5 bases from J, leaving 15 bases between. CDR3 size: 13 residues. This CDR3 reads CASTLGGWDEQYV. The CDR3 nucleotides read TGTGCCAGCACCCTTGGGGGGTGGGACGAGCAGTACGTC.

The chain uses TRBV27 and TRBJ2-7, with D perhaps matching TRBD1 (6 bases). Germline lookup yields CDR1 MNHEY and CDR2 SMNVEV (reference sequence). V dropped 4 bases and J dropped 3 bases, with 10 bases sitting between them. The CDR3 totals 13 residues. The CDR3 protein is CASSYGGSYEQYF. The CDR3 DNA follows: TGTGCCAGCAGTTATGGGGGCAGCTACGAGCAGTACTTC.

The table lists this clone with a count of one. The gene calls are TRBV9 and TRBJ1-2, with TRBD1 matching over 12 bases. CDR1 is SGDLS and CDR2 is YYNGEE in the germline V gene. CDR3 length: 16 residues. V gave up 4 bases and J gave up 8 bases; unmatched junction bases: 12. CDR3 bases: TGTGCCAGCAGCACCCCGGGACAGGGGGCCCTCGGGGGCTACACCTTC. Its translation is CASSTPGQGALGGYTF.